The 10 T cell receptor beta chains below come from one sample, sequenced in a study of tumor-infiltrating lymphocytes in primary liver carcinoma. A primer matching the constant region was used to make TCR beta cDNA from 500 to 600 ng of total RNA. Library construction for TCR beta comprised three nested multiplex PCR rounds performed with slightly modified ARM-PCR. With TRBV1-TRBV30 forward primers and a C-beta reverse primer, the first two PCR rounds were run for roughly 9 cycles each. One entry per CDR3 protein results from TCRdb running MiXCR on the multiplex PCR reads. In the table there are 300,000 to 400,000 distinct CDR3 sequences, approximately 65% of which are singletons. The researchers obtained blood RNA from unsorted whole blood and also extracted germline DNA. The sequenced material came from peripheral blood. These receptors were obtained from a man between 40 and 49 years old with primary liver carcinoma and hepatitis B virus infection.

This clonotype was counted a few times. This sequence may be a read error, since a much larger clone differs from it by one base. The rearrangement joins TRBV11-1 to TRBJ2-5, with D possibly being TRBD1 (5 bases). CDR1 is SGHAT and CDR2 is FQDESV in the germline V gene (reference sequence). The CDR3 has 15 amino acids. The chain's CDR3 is CPSSSPAGMAETQYF. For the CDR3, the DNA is TGTCCCAGCAGTTCCCCTGCAGGGATGGCAGAGACCCAGTACTTC.

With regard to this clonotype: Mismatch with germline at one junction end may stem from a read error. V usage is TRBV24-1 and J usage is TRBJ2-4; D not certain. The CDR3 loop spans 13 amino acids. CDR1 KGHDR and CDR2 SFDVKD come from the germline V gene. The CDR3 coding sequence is TGTACCACCAGTGGCCCCCGTGGAAACATTCAGTACTTC. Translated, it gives CTTSGPRGNIQYF.

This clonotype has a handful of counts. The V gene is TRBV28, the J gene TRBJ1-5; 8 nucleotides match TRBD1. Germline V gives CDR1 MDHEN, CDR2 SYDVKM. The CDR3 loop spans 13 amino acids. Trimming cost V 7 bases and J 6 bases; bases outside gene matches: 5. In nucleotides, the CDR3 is TGTGCCAGCAATGACAGGGGTGGTCAGCCCCAGCATTTT. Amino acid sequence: CASNDRGGQPQHF.

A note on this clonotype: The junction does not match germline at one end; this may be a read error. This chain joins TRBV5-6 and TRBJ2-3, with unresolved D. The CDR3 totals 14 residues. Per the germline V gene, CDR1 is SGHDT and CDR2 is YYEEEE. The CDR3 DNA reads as TGTGCCTGCAGCACCGTGCTTAGCCCAGATACGCAGTATTTT. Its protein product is CACSTVLSPDTQYF.

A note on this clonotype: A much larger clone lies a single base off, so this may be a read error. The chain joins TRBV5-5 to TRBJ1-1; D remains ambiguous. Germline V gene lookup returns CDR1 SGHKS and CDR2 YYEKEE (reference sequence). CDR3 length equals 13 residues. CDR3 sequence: CASSTELNTVAFF. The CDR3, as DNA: TGTGCCAGCAGCACTGAGCTGAACACTGTAGCTTTCTTT.

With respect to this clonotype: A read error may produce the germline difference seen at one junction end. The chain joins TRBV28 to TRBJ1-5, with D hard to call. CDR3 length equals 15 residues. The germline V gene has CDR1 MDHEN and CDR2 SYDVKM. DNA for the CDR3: TGTGCCAGCAGCCCGCCGGGGTTTAGCAATGAGCCCCAGCATTTT. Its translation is CASSPPGFSNEPQHF.

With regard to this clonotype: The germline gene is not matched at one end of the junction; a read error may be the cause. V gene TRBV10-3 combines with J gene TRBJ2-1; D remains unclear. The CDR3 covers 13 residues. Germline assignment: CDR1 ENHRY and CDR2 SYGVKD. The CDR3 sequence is CVIREGIYNEQFF. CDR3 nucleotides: TGTGTCATCAGAGAAGGGATCTACAATGAGCAGTTCTTC.

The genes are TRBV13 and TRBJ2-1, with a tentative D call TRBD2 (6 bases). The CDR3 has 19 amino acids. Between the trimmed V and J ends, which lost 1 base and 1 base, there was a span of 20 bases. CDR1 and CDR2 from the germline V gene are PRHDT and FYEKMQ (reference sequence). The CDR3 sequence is CASSLAGPGGARSYNEQFF. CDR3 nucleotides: TGTGCCAGCAGCTTAGCGGGACCCGGCGGGGCGCGGTCCTACAATGAGCAGTTCTTC.

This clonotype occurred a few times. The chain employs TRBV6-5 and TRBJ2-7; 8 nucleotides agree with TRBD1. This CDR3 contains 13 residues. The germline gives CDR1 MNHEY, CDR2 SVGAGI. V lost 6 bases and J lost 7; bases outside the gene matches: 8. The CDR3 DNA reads TGTGCCAGCAGCCTCGACAGGGGCGAGGAGCAGTACTTC. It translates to CASSLDRGEEQYF.

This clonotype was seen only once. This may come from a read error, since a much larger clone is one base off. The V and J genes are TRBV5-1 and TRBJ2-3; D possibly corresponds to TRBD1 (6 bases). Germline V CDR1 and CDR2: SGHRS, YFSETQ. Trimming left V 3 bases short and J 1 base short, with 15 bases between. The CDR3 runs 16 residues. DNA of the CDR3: TGCGCCAGCAGCTCTACTGCAGGGGCTGGCACAGATACGCAGTATTTT. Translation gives CASSSTAGAGTDTQYF. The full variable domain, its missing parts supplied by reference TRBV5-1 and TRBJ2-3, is KAGVTQTPRYLIKTRGQQVTLSCSPISGHRSVSWYQQTPGQGLQFLFEYFSETQRNKGNFPGRFSGRQFSNSRSEMNVSTLELGDSALYLCASSSTAGAGTDTQYFGPGTRLTVL.